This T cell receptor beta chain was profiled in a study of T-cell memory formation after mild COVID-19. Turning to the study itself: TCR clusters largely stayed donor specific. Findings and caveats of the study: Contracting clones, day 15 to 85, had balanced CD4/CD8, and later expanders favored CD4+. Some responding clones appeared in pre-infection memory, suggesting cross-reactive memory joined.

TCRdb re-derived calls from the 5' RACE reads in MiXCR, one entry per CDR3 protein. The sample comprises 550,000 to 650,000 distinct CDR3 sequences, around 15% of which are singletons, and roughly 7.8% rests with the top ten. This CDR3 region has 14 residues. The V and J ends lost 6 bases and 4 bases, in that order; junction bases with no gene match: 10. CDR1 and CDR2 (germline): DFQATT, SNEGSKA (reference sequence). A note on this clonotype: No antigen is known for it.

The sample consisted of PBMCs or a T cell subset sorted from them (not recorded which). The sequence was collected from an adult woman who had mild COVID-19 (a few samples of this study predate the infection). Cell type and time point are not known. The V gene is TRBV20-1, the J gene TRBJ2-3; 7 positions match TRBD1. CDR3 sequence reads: CSARLDRVSDTQYF. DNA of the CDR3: TGCAGTGCCCGACTCGACAGGGTTTCAGATACGCAGTATTTT.